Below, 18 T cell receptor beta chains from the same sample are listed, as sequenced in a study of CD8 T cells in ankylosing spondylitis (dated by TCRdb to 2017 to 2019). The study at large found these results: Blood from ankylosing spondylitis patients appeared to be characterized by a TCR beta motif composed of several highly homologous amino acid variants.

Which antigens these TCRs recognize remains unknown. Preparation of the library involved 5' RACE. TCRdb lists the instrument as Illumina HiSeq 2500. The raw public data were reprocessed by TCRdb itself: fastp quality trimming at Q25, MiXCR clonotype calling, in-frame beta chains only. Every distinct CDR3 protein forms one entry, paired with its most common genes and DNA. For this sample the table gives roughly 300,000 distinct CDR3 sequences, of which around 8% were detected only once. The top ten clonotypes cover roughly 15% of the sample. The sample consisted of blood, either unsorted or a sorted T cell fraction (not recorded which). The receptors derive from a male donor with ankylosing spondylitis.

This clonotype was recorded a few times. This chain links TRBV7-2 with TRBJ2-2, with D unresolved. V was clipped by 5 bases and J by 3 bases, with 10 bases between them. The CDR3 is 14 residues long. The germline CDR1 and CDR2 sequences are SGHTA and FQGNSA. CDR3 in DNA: TGTGCCAGCAGCCCTAGGTCTGACACCGGGGAGCTGTTTTTT. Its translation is CASSPRSDTGELFF.

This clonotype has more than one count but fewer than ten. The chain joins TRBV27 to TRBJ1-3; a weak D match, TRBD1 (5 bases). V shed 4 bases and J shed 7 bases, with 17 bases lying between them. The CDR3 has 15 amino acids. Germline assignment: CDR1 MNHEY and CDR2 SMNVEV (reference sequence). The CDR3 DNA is TGTGCCAGCAGTTCCCTGGGGGGGATGCGTAACACCATATATTTT. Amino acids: CASSSLGGMRNTIYF.

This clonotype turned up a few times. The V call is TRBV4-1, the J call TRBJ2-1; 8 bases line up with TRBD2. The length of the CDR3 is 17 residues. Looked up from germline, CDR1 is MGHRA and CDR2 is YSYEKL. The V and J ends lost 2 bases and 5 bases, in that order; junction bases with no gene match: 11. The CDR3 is CASSQRRLAIAHNEQFF. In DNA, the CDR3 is TGCGCCAGCAGCCAACGAAGACTAGCGATCGCACACAATGAGCAGTTCTTC.

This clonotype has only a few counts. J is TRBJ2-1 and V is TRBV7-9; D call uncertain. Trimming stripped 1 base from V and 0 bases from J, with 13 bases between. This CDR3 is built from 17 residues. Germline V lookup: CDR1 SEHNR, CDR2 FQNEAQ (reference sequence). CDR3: CASSLVYAQNSYNEQFF. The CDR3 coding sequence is TGTGCCAGCAGCTTAGTTTACGCACAGAACTCCTACAATGAGCAGTTCTTC.

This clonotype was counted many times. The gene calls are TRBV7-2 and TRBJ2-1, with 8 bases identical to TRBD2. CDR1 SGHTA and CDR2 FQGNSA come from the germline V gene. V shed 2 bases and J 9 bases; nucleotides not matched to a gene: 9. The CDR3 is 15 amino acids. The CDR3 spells CASSLLLAEGGEQFF. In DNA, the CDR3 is TGTGCCAGCAGCTTACTACTAGCGGAGGGAGGTGAGCAGTTCTTC.

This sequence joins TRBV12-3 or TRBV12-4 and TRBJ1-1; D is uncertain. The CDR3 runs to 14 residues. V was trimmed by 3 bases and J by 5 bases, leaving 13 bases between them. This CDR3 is CASSLDLPGTEAFF. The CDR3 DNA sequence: TGTGCCAGCAGTTTGGACCTTCCGGGTACTGAAGCTTTCTTT.

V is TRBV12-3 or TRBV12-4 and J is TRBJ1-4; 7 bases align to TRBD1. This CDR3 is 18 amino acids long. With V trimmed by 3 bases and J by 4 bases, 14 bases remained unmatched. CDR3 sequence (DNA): TGTGCCAGCAGTTTGTCGCTCTCTAGGGGGCTTCTTAATGAAAAACTGTTTTTT. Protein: CASSLSLSRGLLNEKLFF.

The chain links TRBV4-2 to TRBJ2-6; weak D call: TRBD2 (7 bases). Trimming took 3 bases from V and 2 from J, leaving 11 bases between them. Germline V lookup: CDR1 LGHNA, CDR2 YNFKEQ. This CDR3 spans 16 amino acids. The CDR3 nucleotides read TGTGCCAGCAGCCAGAGGGGGGGGGCTGGGGCCAACGTCCTGACTTTC. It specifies CASSQRGGAGANVLTF.

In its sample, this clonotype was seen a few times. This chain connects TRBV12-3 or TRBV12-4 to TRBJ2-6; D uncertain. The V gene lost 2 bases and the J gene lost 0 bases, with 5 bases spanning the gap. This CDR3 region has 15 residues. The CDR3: CASSLRLSGANVLTF. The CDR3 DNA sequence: TGTGCCAGCAGTTTACGCCTCTCTGGGGCCAACGTCCTGACTTTC.

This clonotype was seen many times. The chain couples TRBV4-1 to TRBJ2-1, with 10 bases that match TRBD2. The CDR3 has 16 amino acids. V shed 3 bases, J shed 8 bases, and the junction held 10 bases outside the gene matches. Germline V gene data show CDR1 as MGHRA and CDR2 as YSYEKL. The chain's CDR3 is CASSQGSSGRPYEQFF. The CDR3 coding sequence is TGCGCCAGCAGCCAGGGGAGTAGCGGGAGGCCATATGAGCAGTTCTTC.

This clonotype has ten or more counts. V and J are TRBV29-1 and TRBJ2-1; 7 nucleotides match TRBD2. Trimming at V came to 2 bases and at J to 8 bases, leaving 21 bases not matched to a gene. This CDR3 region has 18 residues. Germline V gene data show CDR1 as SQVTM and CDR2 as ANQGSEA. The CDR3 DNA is TGCAGCGTTGAAAATTTCCGAACTAGCGCCCACCGCGGCCATGAGCAGTTCTTC. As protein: CSVENFRTSAHRGHEQFF.

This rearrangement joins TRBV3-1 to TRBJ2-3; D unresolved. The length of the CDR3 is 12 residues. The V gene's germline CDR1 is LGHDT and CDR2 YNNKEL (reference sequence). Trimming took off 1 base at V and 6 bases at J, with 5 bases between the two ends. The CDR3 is CASSQVYDTQYF. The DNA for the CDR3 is TGTGCCAGCAGCCAAGTCTACGATACGCAGTATTTT.

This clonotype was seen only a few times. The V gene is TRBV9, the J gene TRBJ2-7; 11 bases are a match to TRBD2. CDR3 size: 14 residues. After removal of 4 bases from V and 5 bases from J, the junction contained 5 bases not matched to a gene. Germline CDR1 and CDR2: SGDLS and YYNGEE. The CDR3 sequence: CASSFLAGGDEQYF. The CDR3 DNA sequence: TGTGCCAGCAGCTTTCTAGCGGGAGGTGACGAGCAGTACTTC.

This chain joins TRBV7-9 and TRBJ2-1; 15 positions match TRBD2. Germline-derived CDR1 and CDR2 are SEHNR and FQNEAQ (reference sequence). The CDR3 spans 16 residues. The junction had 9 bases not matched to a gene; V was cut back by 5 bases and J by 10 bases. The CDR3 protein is CASSPRTSGRVVEQFF. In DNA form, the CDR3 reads TGTGCCAGCAGCCCACGGACTAGCGGGAGGGTAGTAGAGCAGTTCTTC. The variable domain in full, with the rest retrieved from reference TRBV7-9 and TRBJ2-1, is DTGVSQNPRHKITKRGQNVTFRCDPISEHNRLYWYRQTLGQGPEFLTYFQNEAQLEKSRLLSDRFSAERPKGSFSTLEIQRTEQGDSAMYLCASSPRTSGRVVEQFFGPGTRLTVL.

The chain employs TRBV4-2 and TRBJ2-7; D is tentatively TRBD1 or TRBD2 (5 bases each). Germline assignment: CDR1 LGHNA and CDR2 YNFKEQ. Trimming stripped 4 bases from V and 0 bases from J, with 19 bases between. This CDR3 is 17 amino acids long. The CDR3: CASSLGVVGRSSYEQYF. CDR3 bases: TGTGCCAGCAGCCTGGGGGTGGTAGGCAGAAGCTCCTACGAGCAGTACTTC.

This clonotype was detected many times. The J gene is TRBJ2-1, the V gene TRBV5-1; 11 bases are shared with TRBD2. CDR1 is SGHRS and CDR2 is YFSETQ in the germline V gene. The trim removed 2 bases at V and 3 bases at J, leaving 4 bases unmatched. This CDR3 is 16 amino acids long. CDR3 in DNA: TGCGCCAGCAGCTTAACCGGGACTAGCGGCTACAATGAGCAGTTCTTC. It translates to CASSLTGTSGYNEQFF.

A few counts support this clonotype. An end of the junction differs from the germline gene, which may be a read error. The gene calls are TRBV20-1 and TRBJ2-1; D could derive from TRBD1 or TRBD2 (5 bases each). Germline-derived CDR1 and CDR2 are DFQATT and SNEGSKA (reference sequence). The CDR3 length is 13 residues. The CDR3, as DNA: TGCAGTGCTAGAGAGAACACCGGGACCAAGTTCCTCTTC. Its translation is CSARENTGTKFLF.

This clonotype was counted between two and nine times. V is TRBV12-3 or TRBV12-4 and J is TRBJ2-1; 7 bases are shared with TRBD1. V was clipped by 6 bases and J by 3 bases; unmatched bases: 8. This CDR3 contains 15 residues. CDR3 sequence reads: CASRGTGANYNEQFF. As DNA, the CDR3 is TGTGCCAGCAGAGGAACAGGGGCCAACTACAATGAGCAGTTCTTC.